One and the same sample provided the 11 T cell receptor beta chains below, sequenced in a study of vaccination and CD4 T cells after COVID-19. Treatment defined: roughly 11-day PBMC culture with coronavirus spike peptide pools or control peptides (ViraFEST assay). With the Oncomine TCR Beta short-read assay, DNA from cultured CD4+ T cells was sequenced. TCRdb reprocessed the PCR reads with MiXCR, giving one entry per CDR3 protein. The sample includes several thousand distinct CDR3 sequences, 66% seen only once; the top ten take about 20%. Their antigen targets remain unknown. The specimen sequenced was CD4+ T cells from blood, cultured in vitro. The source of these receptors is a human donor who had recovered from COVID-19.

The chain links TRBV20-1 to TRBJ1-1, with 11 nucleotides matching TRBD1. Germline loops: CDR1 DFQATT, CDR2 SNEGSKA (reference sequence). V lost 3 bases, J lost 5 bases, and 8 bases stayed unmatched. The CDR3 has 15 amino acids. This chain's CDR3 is CSARETRDRGTEAFF. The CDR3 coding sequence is TGCAGTGCTAGGGAAACCCGGGACAGGGGGACTGAAGCTTTCTTT.

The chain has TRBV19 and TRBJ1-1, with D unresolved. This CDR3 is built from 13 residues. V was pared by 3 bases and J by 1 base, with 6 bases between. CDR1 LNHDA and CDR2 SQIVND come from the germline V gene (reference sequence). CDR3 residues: CASSMGRNTEAFF. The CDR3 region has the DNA TGTGCCAGTAGTATGGGCCGGAACACTGAAGCTTTCTTT.

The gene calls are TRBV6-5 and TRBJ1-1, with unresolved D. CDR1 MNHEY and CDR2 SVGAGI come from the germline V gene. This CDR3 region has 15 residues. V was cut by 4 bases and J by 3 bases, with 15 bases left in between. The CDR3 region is CASSSSSAGDTEAFF. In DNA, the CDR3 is TGTGCCAGCAGTTCCTCGAGTGCTGGGGACACTGAAGCTTTCTTT.

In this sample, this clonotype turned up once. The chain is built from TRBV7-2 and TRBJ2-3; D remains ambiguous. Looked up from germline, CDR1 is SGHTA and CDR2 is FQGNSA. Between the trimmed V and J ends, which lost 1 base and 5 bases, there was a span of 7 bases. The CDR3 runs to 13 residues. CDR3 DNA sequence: TGTGCCAGCAGCTTAGGTTCTGTAGATACGCAGTATTTT. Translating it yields CASSLGSVDTQYF.

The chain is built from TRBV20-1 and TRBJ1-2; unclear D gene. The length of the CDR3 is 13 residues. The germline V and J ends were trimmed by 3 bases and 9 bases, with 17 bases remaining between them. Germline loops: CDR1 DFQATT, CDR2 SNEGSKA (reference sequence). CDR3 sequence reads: CSARGGSGQSYTF. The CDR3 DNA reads TGCAGTGCTAGGGGAGGGAGCGGCCAAAGCTACACCTTC.

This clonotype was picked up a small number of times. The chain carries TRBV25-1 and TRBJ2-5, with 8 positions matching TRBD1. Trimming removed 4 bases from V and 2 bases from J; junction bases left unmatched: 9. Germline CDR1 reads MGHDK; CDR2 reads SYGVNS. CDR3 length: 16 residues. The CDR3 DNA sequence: TGTGCCAGCAGTGGAACGTACGGGACAGGACAAGAGACCCAGTACTTC. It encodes CASSGTYGTGQETQYF.

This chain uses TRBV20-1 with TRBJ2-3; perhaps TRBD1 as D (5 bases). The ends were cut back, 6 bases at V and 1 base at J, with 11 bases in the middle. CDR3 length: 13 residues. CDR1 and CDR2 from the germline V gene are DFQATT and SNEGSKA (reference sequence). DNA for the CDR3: TGCAGTGCCATGAAGACAGGCACAGATACGCAGTATTTT. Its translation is CSAMKTGTDTQYF.

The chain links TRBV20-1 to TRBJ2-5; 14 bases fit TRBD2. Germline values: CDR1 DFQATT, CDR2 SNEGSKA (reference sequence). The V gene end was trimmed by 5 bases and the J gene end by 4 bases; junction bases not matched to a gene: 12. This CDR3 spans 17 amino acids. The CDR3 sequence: CSAQTSGRAGYTETQYF. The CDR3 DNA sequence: TGCAGTGCTCAGACTAGCGGGAGGGCCGGTTACACAGAGACCCAGTACTTC.

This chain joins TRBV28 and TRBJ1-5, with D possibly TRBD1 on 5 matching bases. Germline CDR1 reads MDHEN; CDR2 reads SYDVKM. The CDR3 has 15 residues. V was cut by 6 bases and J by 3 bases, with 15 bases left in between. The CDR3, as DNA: TGTGCCAGCAGGAATCCTCAGGGAACCAATCAGCCCCAGCATTTT. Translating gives CASRNPQGTNQPQHF.

Here the CDR3 reads CASSLLGPLSTDTQYF. In nucleotides, the CDR3 is TGTGCCAGCAGCTTGCTGGGACCCCTTAGCACAGATACGCAGTATTTT. The chain recombines TRBV7-2 with TRBJ2-3, with D possibly called TRBD1 or TRBD2 (5 bases each). The CDR3 has 16 residues. Germline V gives CDR1 SGHTA, CDR2 FQGNSA. The V gene lost 3 bases and the J gene lost 0 bases, with 13 bases spanning the gap.

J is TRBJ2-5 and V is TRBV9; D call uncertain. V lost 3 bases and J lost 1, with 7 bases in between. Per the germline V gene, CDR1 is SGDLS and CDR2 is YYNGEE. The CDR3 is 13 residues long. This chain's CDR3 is CASSGNPQETQYF. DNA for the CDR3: TGTGCCAGCAGCGGGAACCCCCAAGAGACCCAGTACTTC.